A single sample gave rise to the 26 T cell receptor beta chains below, sequenced in a study of persistence of HIV-infected CD4 T cells. No antigen has been assigned to these receptors. Cells were stimulated with overlapping HIV-1 Gag 15-mer peptides. Memory cells lacking CD40L and CD69 with high CD45RO were sorted. This was the immunoSEQ version 4 assay in survey mode. Here immunoSEQ multiplex PCR was the method, and the copy in TCRdb shows in-frame clones only, minus some. In the table there are 64,000 or so clones, approximately 75% of which are singletons. The material sequenced was CD4+ T cells sorted from PBMCs after approximately 20-hour stimulation, taken from a patient who received antiretroviral therapy. The receptors originated from an adult man with HIV who was CMV-seropositive.

This clone showed up just once. This chain connects TRBV18 to TRBJ1-1; tentatively, D is TRBD1 (5 bases). The CDR3 is made up of 13 amino acids. Germline V gene lookup returns CDR1 KGHSH and CDR2 LQKENI. Between the trimmed V and J ends, which lost 4 bases and 3 bases, there was a span of 9 bases. The CDR3 DNA is TGTGCCAGCTCACAGGGGTGGGACACTGAAGCTTTCTTT. This sequence encodes CASSQGWDTEAFF. Filled out from reference TRBV18 and TRBJ1-1, the complete variable domain reads NAGVMQNPRHLVRRRGQEARLRCSPMKGHSHVYWYRQLPEEGLKFMVYLQKENIIDESGMPKERFSAEFPKEGPSILRIQQVVRGDSAAYFCASSQGWDTEAFFGQGTRLTVV.

This clone was counted between two and nine times. The rearrangement uses TRBV6-1 and TRBJ2-7; D uncertain. This CDR3 contains 11 residues. Germline V gene lookup returns CDR1 MNHNS and CDR2 SASEGT. The V and J ends lost 3 bases and 7 bases respectively, with 7 bases between them. CDR3 DNA sequence: TGTGCCAGCAGTGACGGAAGGGAGCAGTACTTC. It encodes CASSDGREQYF.

This clone appeared once. This is likely a read error, given that the CDR3 carries no conserved phenylalanine or tryptophan at its end. It is unclear where the CDR3 begins or ends on the DNA, so no DNA is shown, and the CDR3 is as TCRdb lists it. The chain uses TRBV29-1 and TRBJ1-2. From germline, CDR1 is SQVTM and CDR2 ANQGSEA. The CDR3 is 10 amino acids in total, end residues counted. CDR3 protein: CSVDGRVGSI.

The chain links TRBV5-1 to TRBJ2-5; TRBD2 aligns across 11 bases. V was pared by 2 bases and J by 4 bases, with 4 bases of the junction left unmatched. In germline, CDR1 is SGHRS, CDR2 YFSETQ. The CDR3 runs 15 residues. The CDR3: CASSFLAGGGETQYF. The CDR3 coding sequence is TGCGCCAGCAGCTTTCTAGCGGGGGGCGGAGAGACCCAGTACTTC.

V is TRBV19 and J is TRBJ1-1, with D tentatively TRBD1 (5 bases). The V gene's germline CDR1 is LNHDA and CDR2 SQIVND (reference sequence). This CDR3 is built from 14 residues. V lost 6 bases and J 4 bases, leaving 15 bases between the germline ends. CDR3 protein: CASSRKGQGTEAFF. The CDR3 DNA follows: TGTGCCAGTAGCAGAAAGGGGCAGGGCACTGAAGCTTTCTTT.

V usage is TRBV11-2 and J usage is TRBJ2-7, with 11 bases lining up with TRBD1. The CDR3 length is 15 residues. Germline lookup yields CDR1 SGHAT and CDR2 FQNNGV. Unmatched junction bases numbered 7, after V lost 4 bases and J lost 5 bases. CDR3 in amino acids: CASSSPRDRGNEQYF. The CDR3 region has the DNA TGTGCCAGCAGCTCGCCGCGGGACAGGGGGAACGAGCAGTACTTC.

The chain recombines TRBV10-3 with TRBJ2-7; TRBD1 matches 8 bases. J gave up 2 bases and V 10 bases, and 4 bases lay outside the gene matches. The CDR3 length is 12 residues. CDR1 and CDR2 (germline): ENHRY, SYGVKD. The CDR3 DNA reads as TGTGCCACCTGGGACAGGACCTACGAGCAGTACTTC. Translated, it gives CATWDRTYEQYF.

The V and J genes are TRBV3-1 (or the pseudogene TRBV3-2) and TRBJ1-1; no definite D call. This CDR3 region has 12 residues. The germline V gene encodes CDR1 LGHDT and CDR2 YNNKEL (reference sequence). V was clipped by 1 base and J by 8 bases, with 8 bases between them. CDR3 loop: CASSQGWREAFF. In DNA form, the CDR3 reads TGTGCCAGCAGCCAAGGTTGGAGGGAAGCTTTCTTT.

The chain recombines TRBV7-2 with TRBJ1-3, with 8 bases fitting TRBD1. Trimming at V came to 5 bases and at J to 4 bases, leaving 7 bases not matched to a gene. The germline V gene encodes CDR1 SGHTA and CDR2 FQGNSA. This CDR3 region has 15 residues. In nucleotides, the CDR3 is TGTGCCAGCAGCCTTCAGGGGGCTTTAGGAAACACCATATATTTT. Translating gives CASSLQGALGNTIYF.

The rearrangement uses TRBV2 and TRBJ1-1; TRBD1 aligns across 7 bases. The germline CDR1 and CDR2 sequences are SNHLY and FYNNEI. The CDR3 has 14 amino acids. The V gene end was trimmed by 1 base and the J gene end by 4 bases; junction bases not matched to a gene: 3. The CDR3 coding sequence is TGTGCCAGCAGTGAAGGTAGGGGGCTCACTGAAGCTTTCTTT. Translating gives CASSEGRGLTEAFF.

The chain uses TRBV12-3 or TRBV12-4 and TRBJ1-1; the match to TRBD1 covers 8 bases. V trimming: 5 bases; J trimming: 8 bases; junction bases outside the gene matches: 4. The CDR3 is 12 amino acids. The CDR3 DNA reads TGTGCCAGCAGTCTTCGGACAGGGGAAGCTTTCTTT. Protein sequence: CASSLRTGEAFF.

V gene TRBV7-9 combines with J gene TRBJ2-7; D is ambiguous. The ends were cut back, 1 base at V and 3 bases at J, with 7 bases in the middle. Germline V gene sequence: CDR1 SEHNR, CDR2 FQNEAQ (reference sequence). The CDR3 is made up of 13 amino acids. The DNA of the CDR3 is TGTGCCAGCAGCTTAGACAGAATCTACGAGCAGTACTTC. Translating gives CASSLDRIYEQYF. The entire variable domain, with the rest obtained from reference TRBV7-9 and TRBJ2-7, is as follows: DTGVSQNPRHKITKRGQNVTFRCDPISEHNRLYWYRQTLGQGPEFLTYFQNEAQLEKSRLLSDRFSAERPKGSFSTLEIQRTEQGDSAMYLCASSLDRIYEQYFGPGTRLTVT.

This clone appeared a few times. This chain links TRBV7-7 with TRBJ1-5, with 8 nucleotides matching TRBD1. V lost 4 bases and J lost 1; bases outside the gene matches: 15. The CDR3 covers 19 residues. CDR1 and CDR2 (germline): SSHAT, FNYEAQ (reference sequence). The CDR3 coding sequence is TGTGCCAGCAGCTCCAGCCCTGCGGACAGGGTGGAGAGCAATCAGCCCCAGCATTTT. It translates to CASSSSPADRVESNQPQHF.

This chain joins TRBV5-1 and TRBJ1-4; 7 bases match TRBD1. V was pared by 2 bases and J by 4 bases, with 5 bases of the junction left unmatched. Per the germline V gene, CDR1 is SGHRS and CDR2 is YFSETQ. The CDR3 has 15 amino acids. The CDR3 sequence: CASSLNRGSNEKLFF. CDR3 in DNA: TGCGCCAGCAGCTTAAACAGGGGCAGTAATGAAAAACTGTTTTTT.

This sequence joins TRBV19 and TRBJ2-7; D remains ambiguous. V was cut by 9 bases and J by 0 bases, with 12 bases left in between. Germline V lookup: CDR1 LNHDA, CDR2 SQIVND (reference sequence). The CDR3 consists of 13 residues. The CDR3 here is CASRAAVSYEQYF. The CDR3, as DNA: TGTGCCAGCCGGGCCGCCGTCTCCTACGAGCAGTACTTC.

J is TRBJ2-1 and V is TRBV15; D is unclear. Trimming pared 0 bases from V and 0 bases from J, leaving 9 bases between. CDR3 size: 16 residues. Germline V CDR1 and CDR2: LNHNV, YYDKDF (reference sequence). In DNA, the CDR3 is TGTGCCACCAGCAGAGAACGAGAGTTCTCCTACAATGAGCAGTTCTTC. It translates to CATSREREFSYNEQFF.

This clone was seen many times. The rearrangement links TRBV6-5 to TRBJ1-1; the D is unclear. CDR3 size: 13 residues. From germline, CDR1 is MNHEY and CDR2 SVGAGI. Trimming shortened V by 6 bases and J by 6 bases, and 14 bases separated the two germline ends. The CDR3 is CASSRVPGAEAFF. The CDR3, as DNA: TGTGCCAGCAGCCGTGTCCCGGGAGCTGAAGCTTTCTTT.

The table lists this clone with a count of one. This sequence joins TRBV24-1 and TRBJ1-5; no firm D call. The CDR3 spans 14 residues. The V end lost 3 bases, the J end lost 6 bases, and 11 bases lay between the germline ends. Germline-derived CDR1 and CDR2 are KGHDR and SFDVKD. The CDR3 nucleotides are TGTGCCACCAGTGATCCACGGGGTAGTCAGCCCCAGCATTTT. As protein: CATSDPRGSQPQHF.

This chain joins TRBV2 and TRBJ1-1; 9 bases align to TRBD1. The CDR3 has 15 amino acids. The germline CDR1 and CDR2 sequences are SNHLY and FYNNEI. Unmatched junction bases numbered 10, after V lost 6 bases and J lost 5 bases. The CDR3: CASRNGQGRLTEAFF. CDR3 sequence (DNA): TGTGCCAGCAGGAACGGACAGGGGAGGCTTACTGAAGCTTTCTTT.

The chain has TRBV10-3 and TRBJ1-1, with D unclear. V lost 0 bases and J 4 bases, leaving 12 bases between the germline ends. The CDR3 sequence is 15 residues long. Germline V CDR1 and CDR2: ENHRY, SYGVKD. CDR3: CAISESSGHSTEAFF. CDR3 nucleotides: TGTGCCATCAGTGAGTCGTCGGGTCATAGCACTGAAGCTTTCTTT.

V and J are TRBV7-3 and TRBJ2-3; D is possibly TRBD1 (5 bases). This CDR3 region has 14 residues. V dropped 5 bases and J dropped 5 bases, with 14 bases sitting between them. Germline V gives CDR1 SGHTA, CDR2 FQGTGA. The CDR3 spells CASSARTRGDTQYF. The CDR3, as DNA: TGTGCCAGCAGCGCCCGGACACGTGGAGATACGCAGTATTTT.

The chain has TRBV19 and TRBJ1-4; no definite D call. The CDR3 is made up of 15 amino acids. The V and J ends lost 1 base and 1 base respectively, with 7 bases between them. Germline values: CDR1 LNHDA, CDR2 SQIVND (reference sequence). The CDR3 here is CASSIAGITNEKLFF. In DNA, the CDR3 is TGTGCCAGTAGTATAGCGGGGATAACTAATGAAAAACTGTTTTTT.

The chain combines TRBV10-3 with TRBJ2-7, with 10 bases fitting TRBD1. V was pared by 2 bases and J by 6 bases, with 7 bases of the junction left unmatched. Germline values: CDR1 ENHRY, CDR2 SYGVKD. The CDR3 is 15 amino acids. The CDR3 protein is CAISEPGQGLGEQYF. The CDR3 coding sequence is TGTGCCATCAGTGAGCCGGGACAGGGGTTGGGCGAGCAGTACTTC.

This clone was observed a few times. V is TRBV5-4 and J is TRBJ1-2; no reliable D call. Per the germline V gene, CDR1 is SGHNT and CDR2 is YYREEE (reference sequence). The CDR3 has 14 residues. The V and J ends lost 4 bases and 3 bases respectively, with 13 bases between them. CDR3 sequence reads: CASSPTPVDYGYTF. The CDR3 DNA is TGTGCCAGCAGCCCGACACCGGTCGACTATGGCTACACCTTC.

The gene calls are TRBV28 and TRBJ2-1; D perhaps matches TRBD1 (6 bases). This CDR3 comprises 15 residues. The germline V gene encodes CDR1 MDHEN and CDR2 SYDVKM. Trimming removed 5 bases from V and 6 bases from J, with 17 bases in between. The CDR3 coding sequence is TGTGCCAGCAGTCCCAGTACAGGGTTAGGCAATGAGCAGTTCTTC. Protein: CASSPSTGLGNEQFF.

A few counts support this clone. The chain combines TRBV6-5 with TRBJ2-7; D is possibly TRBD2 (5 bases). The germline V gene encodes CDR1 MNHEY and CDR2 SVGAGI. The CDR3 spans 13 residues. The ends were cut back, 7 bases at V and 0 bases at J, with 10 bases in the middle. The CDR3 DNA follows: TGTGCCAGCACGGGGTCCTCCTCCTACGAGCAGTACTTC. Translation: CASTGSSSYEQYF.